This TCR beta chain was retrieved from a study of patients with pleural tuberculosis. MiXCR, run by TCRdb on the reads, gives a single entry per CDR3 protein. The sample holds around 49,000 distinct CDR3 sequences, about 6.8% seen once. This clonotype was counted ten times or more. The source of this sequence is a human donor with pleural tuberculosis.

CDR3 nucleotides: TGTGCCAGCAGTGAAGGGAGCGGGAGTTACGATGAGCAGTTCTTC. This encodes CASSEGSGSYDEQFF. This rearrangement joins TRBV6-1 to TRBJ2-1; TRBD2 aligns across 8 bases. J lost 8 bases, V lost 1 base, and 7 bases had no gene match. Germline CDR1 reads MNHNS; CDR2 reads SASEGT. The CDR3 totals 15 residues.